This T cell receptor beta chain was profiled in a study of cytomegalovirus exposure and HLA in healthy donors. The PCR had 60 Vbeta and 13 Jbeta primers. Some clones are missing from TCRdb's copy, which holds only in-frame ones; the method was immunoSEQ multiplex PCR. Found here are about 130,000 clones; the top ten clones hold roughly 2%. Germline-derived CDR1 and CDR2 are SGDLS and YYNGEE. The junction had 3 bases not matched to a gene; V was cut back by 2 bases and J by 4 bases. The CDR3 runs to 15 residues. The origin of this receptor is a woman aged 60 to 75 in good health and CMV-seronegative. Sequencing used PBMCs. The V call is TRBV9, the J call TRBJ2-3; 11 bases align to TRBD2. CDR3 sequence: CASSVSGGGADTQYF. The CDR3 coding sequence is TGTGCCAGCAGCGTTAGCGGGGGGGGCGCAGATACGCAGTATTTT.